The 16 T cell receptor beta chains in this list originate from one sample, sequenced in a study of T cells in Graves' hyperthyroidism and ophthalmopathy. Researchers took RNA transcripts and amplified the TCR beta CDR3 regions from them. First-round RT-PCR with HTBI primers amplified the TCR CDR3 region. MiXCR, run by TCRdb on the multiplex PCR reads, gives a single entry per CDR3 protein. The table has a few hundred thousand distinct CDR3 sequences, roughly a sixth seen once. Sequenced material: blood. The receptors were gathered from a woman aged 18-29 years with Graves' ophthalmopathy.

In DNA form, the CDR3 reads TGTGCCAGTAGTATAGGACAGGGAGAAAGGAACATTCAGTACTTC. Its protein product is CASSIGQGERNIQYF. The V gene is TRBV19, the J gene TRBJ2-4; 7 bases fit TRBD1. J was trimmed by 7 bases and V by 1 base; bases with no gene match: 7. CDR1 is LNHDA and CDR2 is SQIVND in the germline V gene (reference sequence). The CDR3 sequence is 15 residues long.

The sample holds many counts of this clonotype. This chain links TRBV28 with TRBJ2-5; weak D call: TRBD2 (6 bases). CDR1 is MDHEN and CDR2 is SYDVKM in the germline V gene. This CDR3 contains 14 residues. V dropped 1 base and J dropped 3 bases, with 9 bases sitting between them. The CDR3 is CASSLYGEEETQYF. The CDR3 coding sequence is TGTGCCAGCAGTTTATACGGGGAGGAAGAGACCCAGTACTTC.

The sample holds many counts of this clonotype. The genes are TRBV20-1 and TRBJ2-5; possibly TRBD1 for D (7 bases). The CDR3 totals 18 residues. V was shortened by 5 bases and J by 4 bases, with 29 bases between the two germline ends. CDR1 DFQATT and CDR2 SNEGSKA come from the germline V gene (reference sequence). CDR3 sequence (DNA): TGCAGTGCTGAGGGGGGATCACCGGGACAGAGGGGTCCAGAGACCCAGTACTTC. This translates into CSAEGGSPGQRGPETQYF.

This clonotype was counted only a few times. This chain uses TRBV6-1 with TRBJ2-2; TRBD2 matches at 10 bases. The germline V gene has CDR1 MNHNS and CDR2 SASEGT. This CDR3 comprises 15 residues. J lost 6 bases, V lost 10 bases, and 11 bases had no gene match. This CDR3 reads CATQPGTSVSGELFF. In DNA, the CDR3 is TGTGCCACCCAACCCGGGACTAGCGTATCCGGGGAGCTGTTTTTT.

At least ten counts were recorded for this clonotype. The chain uses TRBV28 and TRBJ2-3, with D possibly called TRBD1 or TRBD2 (5 bases each). The CDR3 loop spans 15 amino acids. Per germline, CDR1 MDHEN and CDR2 SYDVKM. V gave up 5 bases and J gave up 0 bases, with 12 bases separating them. CDR3 residues: CASSVGTASTDTQYF. CDR3 DNA sequence: TGTGCCAGCAGTGTCGGGACGGCTAGCACAGATACGCAGTATTTT.

In its sample, this clonotype was seen many times. J is TRBJ2-7 and V is TRBV7-9, with TRBD1 as a possible D gene (6 bases). CDR3 length equals 15 residues. The V end was cut by 3 bases, the J end by 6 bases, with 18 bases between. The V gene's germline CDR1 is SEHNR and CDR2 FQNEAQ (reference sequence). CDR3 bases: TGTGCCAGCAGCTTTCAGGGGCACCCACCGGGCGAGCAGTACTTC. Protein: CASSFQGHPPGEQYF.

This clonotype was seen many times. CDR3 amino acids: CASSPGGFGYTF. The CDR3 bases are TGTGCCAGCAGCCCGGGGGGATTTGGCTACACCTTC. This chain joins TRBV28 and TRBJ1-2; weak D call: TRBD1 (5 bases). The germline V gene encodes CDR1 MDHEN and CDR2 SYDVKM. CDR3 length: 12 amino acids. V was clipped by 6 bases and J by 7 bases, with 12 bases between them.

The sample holds many counts of this clonotype. The J gene is TRBJ2-7, the V gene TRBV11-2; 9 bases match TRBD1. V shed 0 bases and J 4 bases; nucleotides not matched to a gene: 10. This CDR3 has 17 amino acids. From germline, CDR1 is SGHAT and CDR2 FQNNGV. The CDR3 sequence is CASSLDQSDRGVYEQYF. The CDR3 bases are TGTGCCAGCAGCTTAGATCAATCGGACAGGGGAGTTTACGAGCAGTACTTC.

This clonotype has a count of ten or more. The chain has TRBV28 and TRBJ1-5; TRBD1 matches at 7 bases. The germline gives CDR1 MDHEN, CDR2 SYDVKM. The CDR3 loop spans 15 amino acids. V lost 6 bases to trimming and J lost 5 bases; unmatched junction nucleotides: 10. The CDR3: CASRYLGTVDQPQHF. In DNA, the CDR3 is TGTGCCAGCAGGTACCTCGGGACAGTGGATCAGCCCCAGCATTTT.

J is TRBJ2-5 and V is TRBV27, with D possibly TRBD1 on 6 matching bases. Between the trimmed V and J ends, which lost 4 bases and 0 bases, there was a span of 9 bases. Germline values: CDR1 MNHEY, CDR2 SMNVEV (reference sequence). CDR3 length equals 14 residues. This CDR3 is CASSSGTNQETQYF. CDR3 coding DNA: TGTGCCAGCAGTTCCGGGACAAACCAAGAGACCCAGTACTTC.

This clonotype was seen repeatedly, ten times or more. The V gene is TRBV20-1, the J gene TRBJ1-5; 7 nucleotides agree with TRBD1. This CDR3 has 14 residues. V was clipped by 2 bases and J by 7 bases; unmatched bases: 8. Germline CDR1 DFQATT, CDR2 SNEGSKA (reference sequence). CDR3: CSARRQGVEQPQHF. The CDR3 DNA is TGCAGTGCTAGACGACAGGGCGTGGAACAGCCCCAGCATTTT.

Many counts were recorded for this clonotype. The DNA for the CDR3 is TGTGCCAGCAGTGAAGCGCGGGACTCTGGAAACACCATATATTTT. It encodes CASSEARDSGNTIYF. The chain combines TRBV6-1 with TRBJ1-3, with D unclear. V lost 0 bases and J 0 bases, leaving 6 bases between the germline ends. The CDR3 loop spans 15 amino acids. In germline, CDR1 is MNHNS, CDR2 SASEGT.

About this clonotype: Germline is not matched at one junction end, which may reflect a read error. This chain connects TRBV9 to TRBJ1-1; TRBD1 is a possible D gene (5 bases). The CDR3 totals 14 residues. Germline assignment: CDR1 SGDLS and CDR2 YYNGEE. For the CDR3, the DNA is TGTGCCCGCAGCACAAGACAGCAGAACACTGAAGCTTTCTTT. This translates into CARSTRQQNTEAFF.

At least ten counts were recorded for this clonotype. The V call is TRBV11-1, the J call TRBJ2-4; 10 nucleotides line up with TRBD2. The J segment lost 2 bases and the V segment lost 5 bases, leaving 15 bases of the junction unmatched. CDR3 size: 19 residues. The germline CDR1 and CDR2 sequences are SGHAT and FQDESV (reference sequence). CDR3 loop: CASSPDWLAGGVTKNIQYF. CDR3 DNA sequence: TGTGCCAGCAGCCCTGATTGGTTAGCGGGGGGCGTAACCAAAAACATTCAGTACTTC.

V is TRBV7-2 and J is TRBJ2-7; D is undetermined. Germline V lookup: CDR1 SGHTA, CDR2 FQGNSA. Trimming took off 2 bases at V and 7 bases at J, with 18 bases between the two ends. This CDR3 region has 15 residues. DNA of the CDR3: TGTGCCAGCAGCTTAACCAGGCCCGGCGCGGCTGAGCAGTACTTC. Residues: CASSLTRPGAAEQYF.

This rearrangement joins TRBV20-1 to TRBJ2-3; 13 nucleotides agree with TRBD2. The CDR3 loop spans 13 amino acids. Germline V gives CDR1 DFQATT, CDR2 SNEGSKA (reference sequence). V lost 5 bases to trimming and J lost 7 bases; unmatched junction nucleotides: 3. CDR3 in DNA: TGCAGTGCTGACGGGACTAGCGGGAATACGCAGTATTTT. Its translation is CSADGTSGNTQYF.